One sample yielded the 27 T cell receptor beta chains listed below, sequenced in a study of cytomegalovirus exposure and HLA in healthy donors. PCR used 60 Vbeta primers and 13 Jbeta primers. Only in-frame clones appear in the TCRdb table, and some are missing; sequencing was by immunoSEQ multiplex PCR. Counted here are around 110,000 clones, 75% to 90% occurring once; the ten biggest clones make up under 2.5%. The sequenced material came from PBMCs. The receptors stem from a man younger than 45 in good health and CMV-seronegative.

The rearrangement links TRBV9 to TRBJ2-1; 8 bases fit TRBD2. Per germline, CDR1 SGDLS and CDR2 YYNGEE. There are 15 residues in the CDR3. Germline trimming cut 1 base from V and 2 bases from J; bases unmatched to any gene: 2. CDR3 nucleotides: TGTGCCAGCAGCGTAACAGCGGGGGCCTACAATGAGCAGTTCTTC. Translated, it gives CASSVTAGAYNEQFF.

CDR3 sequence reads: CASNGGTEAFF. In nucleotides, the CDR3 is TGTGCCAGCAACGGGGGGACTGAAGCTTTCTTT. The chain carries TRBV9 and TRBJ1-1; a weak D match, TRBD1 (5 bases). CDR3 size: 11 residues. Per germline, CDR1 SGDLS and CDR2 YYNGEE. V was pared by 6 bases and J by 5 bases, with 8 bases between.

This clone has a single count. The rearrangement joins TRBV5-1 to TRBJ1-5; a weak D match, TRBD1 (6 bases). The V gene's germline CDR1 is SGHRS and CDR2 YFSETQ. The CDR3 totals 14 residues. V lost 0 bases and J lost 4, with 8 bases in between. CDR3 residues: CASSLGQDNQPQHF. The CDR3 bases are TGCGCCAGCAGCTTGGGACAGGATAATCAGCCCCAGCATTTT.

The chain links TRBV7-2 to TRBJ2-7, with no clear D. In germline, CDR1 is SGHTA, CDR2 FQGNSA. Trimming removed 0 bases at V and 2 bases at J, with 5 bases between. The CDR3 sequence is 13 residues long. CDR3 DNA: TGTGCCAGCAGCTTAGCGCGGACCTACGAGCAGTACTTC. Encoded protein: CASSLARTYEQYF.

The chain combines TRBV4-3 with TRBJ1-1, with D perhaps TRBD1 (6 bases). Trimming took off 0 bases at V and 4 bases at J, with 15 bases between the two ends. Germline V gives CDR1 LGHNA, CDR2 YSLEER. This CDR3 contains 16 residues. The CDR3 here is CASSQDVGQHVTEAFF. The CDR3 nucleotides read TGCGCCAGCAGCCAAGATGTCGGACAGCATGTCACTGAAGCTTTCTTT.

V and J are TRBV28 and TRBJ2-7; 8 bases map to TRBD1. The V and J ends lost 10 bases and 7 bases, in that order; junction bases with no gene match: 18. Germline V gene lookup returns CDR1 MDHEN and CDR2 SYDVKM. The CDR3 contains 15 residues. The CDR3 nucleotides read TGTGCCACCCTGGTTGAGACAGGGGCCGTTGGAGAGCAGTACTTC. Translating gives CATLVETGAVGEQYF.

V usage is TRBV29-1 and J usage is TRBJ2-3; D perhaps matches TRBD1 (6 bases). CDR3 length equals 13 residues. Germline V gene lookup returns CDR1 SQVTM and CDR2 ANQGSEA. V was cut by 1 base and J by 2 bases, with 7 bases left in between. The chain's CDR3 is CSVEGTVTDTQYF. CDR3 sequence (DNA): TGCAGCGTTGAAGGGACAGTCACAGATACGCAGTATTTT.

The V call is TRBV18, the J call TRBJ2-7; TRBD1 matches at 7 bases. V trimming: 5 bases; J trimming: 0 bases; junction bases outside the gene matches: 4. Germline CDR1 KGHSH, CDR2 LQKENI. CDR3 size: 14 residues. The CDR3 sequence is CASSSRTGSYEQYF. CDR3 in DNA: TGTGCCAGCTCATCCCGGACAGGCTCCTACGAGCAGTACTTC. Combining the CDR3 with reference TRBV18 and TRBJ2-7 gives the whole variable domain NAGVMQNPRHLVRRRGQEARLRCSPMKGHSHVYWYRQLPEEGLKFMVYLQKENIIDESGMPKERFSAEFPKEGPSILRIQQVVRGDSAAYFCASSSRTGSYEQYFGPGTRLTVT.

The chain has TRBV5-5 and TRBJ2-3, with a possible D match to TRBD1 (6 bases). Trimming stripped 2 bases from V and 3 bases from J, with 16 bases between. Germline lookup yields CDR1 SGHKS and CDR2 YYEKEE (reference sequence). The CDR3 runs to 16 residues. The CDR3 bases are TGTGCCAGCAGCTTCAATCGTGCCAGGGGAACAGATACGCAGTATTTT. It encodes CASSFNRARGTDTQYF.

This clone was counted a few times. The chain is built from TRBV9 and TRBJ2-7, with 7 bases that match TRBD1. The V gene's germline CDR1 is SGDLS and CDR2 YYNGEE. CDR3 length: 16 amino acids. J was trimmed by 5 bases and V by 0 bases; bases with no gene match: 11. The CDR3 sequence: CASSVVGDSGRHEQYF. The CDR3 DNA reads as TGTGCCAGCAGCGTAGTAGGGGACAGTGGCCGGCACGAGCAGTACTTC.

The chain recombines TRBV6-5 with TRBJ1-3; D gene uncertain. There are 15 residues in the CDR3. The V and J ends lost 4 bases and 4 bases respectively, with 14 bases between them. The germline gives CDR1 MNHEY, CDR2 SVGAGI. CDR3 sequence (DNA): TGTGCCAGCAGTTTCACCAGGCCGGGGGGAAACACCATATATTTT. Encoded protein: CASSFTRPGGNTIYF.

The chain has TRBV28 and TRBJ2-2, with no clear D. V shed 5 bases and J shed 6 bases, with 4 bases lying between them. CDR3 length: 11 residues. Germline-derived CDR1 and CDR2 are MDHEN and SYDVKM. Here the CDR3 DNA reads TGTGCCAGCAGTCTTTCCGGGGAGCTGTTTTTT. Protein product: CASSLSGELFF.

This clone showed up just a few times. J is TRBJ2-1 and V is TRBV5-6, with D possibly being TRBD1 (6 bases). CDR3 length: 16 residues. Germline V gene lookup returns CDR1 SGHDT and CDR2 YYEEEE. V dropped 0 bases and J dropped 7 bases, with 17 bases sitting between them. This chain's CDR3 is CASSLAVTGQGNEQFF. The CDR3 nucleotides are TGTGCCAGCAGCTTGGCCGTCACAGGGCAGGGGAATGAGCAGTTCTTC. Drawing the rest from reference TRBV5-6 and TRBJ2-1, the complete variable domain is DAGVTQSPTHLIKTRGQQVTLRCSPKSGHDTVSWYQQALGQGPQFIFQYYEEEERQRGNFPDRFSGHQFPNYSSELNVNALLLGDSALYLCASSLAVTGQGNEQFFGPGTRLTVL.

With respect to this clone: A read error may account for a junction end that differs from germline. This rearrangement joins TRBV7-9 to TRBJ2-1; possible D gene TRBD1, 6 bases. This CDR3 has 12 amino acids. Germline CDR1 SEHNR, CDR2 FQNEAQ (reference sequence). CDR3 DNA sequence: TGTGTCAGCGAAGGCAGGGGCGATGAGCAGTTCTTC. As protein: CVSEGRGDEQFF.

J is TRBJ1-1 and V is TRBV28, with D tentatively TRBD1 (5 bases). Trimming pared 5 bases from V and 4 bases from J, leaving 20 bases between. This CDR3 has 16 residues. Germline CDR1 reads MDHEN; CDR2 reads SYDVKM. CDR3 nucleotides: TGTGCCAGCAGTCAGCCCGGGGGAGGGTTCGGCACTGAAGCTTTCTTT. Translating gives CASSQPGGGFGTEAFF.

J is TRBJ2-3 and V is TRBV5-8; 7 bases line up with TRBD2. The CDR3 has 15 amino acids. The germline gives CDR1 SGHTS, CDR2 YDEGEE. Trimming at V came to 7 bases and at J to 0 bases, leaving 8 bases not matched to a gene. The chain's CDR3 is CASSLVGGSTDTQYF. CDR3 DNA: TGTGCCAGCTCTTTAGTGGGGGGGAGCACAGATACGCAGTATTTT.

The chain uses TRBV28 and TRBJ1-4; 10 bases are shared with TRBD1. Germline CDR1 and CDR2: MDHEN and SYDVKM. Losses at the gene ends were 6 bases for V and 11 bases for J; bases not matched to a gene: 12. CDR3 length equals 15 residues. CDR3 region: CASSLTGTGAQKLFF. The CDR3, as DNA: TGTGCCAGCAGCCTAACGGGGACAGGGGCGCAGAAACTGTTTTTT.

J is TRBJ1-1 and V is TRBV2, with 7 bases matching TRBD1. Trimming cost V 4 bases and J 1 base; bases outside gene matches: 0. CDR3 size: 13 residues. Germline CDR1 reads SNHLY; CDR2 reads FYNNEI. Here the CDR3 reads CASSGQGNTEAFF. For the CDR3, the DNA is TGTGCCAGCAGTGGACAGGGGAACACTGAAGCTTTCTTT.

This chain links TRBV7-2 with TRBJ1-5; TRBD1 matches at 9 bases. The CDR3 loop spans 15 amino acids. J lost 7 bases, V lost 1 base, and 5 bases had no gene match. The germline V gene has CDR1 SGHTA and CDR2 FQGNSA. The CDR3 spells CASSLEPTGGQPQHF. CDR3 coding DNA: TGTGCCAGCAGCTTAGAGCCGACAGGGGGGCAGCCCCAGCATTTT.

This rearrangement joins TRBV28 to TRBJ2-7; D is possibly TRBD1 (6 bases). Looked up from germline, CDR1 is MDHEN and CDR2 is SYDVKM. Trimming took off 6 bases at V and 2 bases at J, with 11 bases between the two ends. The CDR3 has 13 residues. The CDR3 DNA is TGTGCCAGCAGGTCCAACAGGGCCTACGAGCAGTACTTC. Its protein product is CASRSNRAYEQYF.

The V call is TRBV11-2, the J call TRBJ1-2, with 7 bases lining up with TRBD1. V dropped 5 bases and J dropped 1; count of bases not matched to a gene: 10. The CDR3 spans 16 residues. CDR1 and CDR2 (germline): SGHAT, FQNNGV. CDR3 residues: CASSGRGTGDNYGYTF. DNA for the CDR3: TGTGCCAGCAGCGGAAGGGGAACAGGGGATAACTATGGCTACACCTTC.

Turning to this clone: Other DNA sequences in this sample translate to the same CDR3. This sequence joins TRBV19 and TRBJ1-5; D is possibly TRBD1 (5 bases). V was clipped by 3 bases and J by 4 bases, with 10 bases between them. CDR1 is LNHDA and CDR2 is SQIVND in the germline V gene (reference sequence). CDR3 length equals 14 residues. This CDR3 is CASSISGGNQPQHF. For the CDR3, the DNA is TGTGCCAGTAGTATCTCGGGGGGGAATCAGCCCCAGCATTTT. Complete variable domain (other parts from reference TRBV19 and TRBJ1-5): DGGITQSPKYLFRKEGQNVTLSCEQNLNHDAMYWYRQDPGQGLRLIYYSQIVNDFQKGDIAEGYSVSREKKESFPLTVTSAQKNPTAFYLCASSISGGNQPQHFGDGTRLSIL.

The chain is built from TRBV27 and TRBJ1-1; D uncertain. Trimming removed 0 bases at V and 6 bases at J, with 8 bases between. This CDR3 is 13 amino acids long. CDR1 is MNHEY, CDR2 SMNVEV, per germline (reference sequence). The CDR3, as DNA: TGTGCCAGCAGTTTATCTCGGTTTGCTGAAGCTTTCTTT. Its translation: CASSLSRFAEAFF.

This chain links TRBV19 with TRBJ2-3; D ambiguous. CDR3 length: 14 residues. V lost 10 bases, J lost 1 base, and 15 bases lay in between. Germline values: CDR1 LNHDA, CDR2 SQIVND (reference sequence). CDR3 residues: CATRTERGTDTQYF. CDR3 DNA: TGTGCCACTAGGACGGAGCGAGGCACAGATACGCAGTATTTT.

This chain links TRBV7-9 with TRBJ1-5, with D possibly TRBD1 on 6 matching bases. Germline V gene lookup returns CDR1 SEHNR and CDR2 FQNEAQ (reference sequence). The CDR3 is made up of 14 amino acids. Trimming stripped 5 bases from V and 3 bases from J, with 11 bases between. Here the CDR3 DNA reads TGTGCCAGCAGCCGACCGGGACACAATCAGCCCCAGCATTTT. It specifies CASSRPGHNQPQHF.

This clone was picked up a small number of times. CDR3 residues: CASSPYARDRPKAFF. The CDR3 DNA reads as TGTGCCAGCAGCCCCTACGCCCGGGACAGGCCCAAAGCTTTCTTT. The rearrangement joins TRBV14 to TRBJ1-1; TRBD1 aligns across 8 bases. The CDR3 extends over 15 amino acids. Germline CDR1 and CDR2: SGHDN and FVKESK. The junction had 13 bases not matched to a gene; V was cut back by 4 bases and J by 9 bases.

This chain joins TRBV19 and TRBJ2-5; 11 bases are a match to TRBD2. Germline loops: CDR1 LNHDA, CDR2 SQIVND (reference sequence). V shed 0 bases, J shed 5 bases, and the junction held 5 bases outside the gene matches. The CDR3 totals 16 residues. Here the CDR3 reads CASSIDSGGAGETQYF. The CDR3 DNA reads as TGTGCCAGTAGTATAGATAGCGGGGGGGCCGGGGAGACCCAGTACTTC.